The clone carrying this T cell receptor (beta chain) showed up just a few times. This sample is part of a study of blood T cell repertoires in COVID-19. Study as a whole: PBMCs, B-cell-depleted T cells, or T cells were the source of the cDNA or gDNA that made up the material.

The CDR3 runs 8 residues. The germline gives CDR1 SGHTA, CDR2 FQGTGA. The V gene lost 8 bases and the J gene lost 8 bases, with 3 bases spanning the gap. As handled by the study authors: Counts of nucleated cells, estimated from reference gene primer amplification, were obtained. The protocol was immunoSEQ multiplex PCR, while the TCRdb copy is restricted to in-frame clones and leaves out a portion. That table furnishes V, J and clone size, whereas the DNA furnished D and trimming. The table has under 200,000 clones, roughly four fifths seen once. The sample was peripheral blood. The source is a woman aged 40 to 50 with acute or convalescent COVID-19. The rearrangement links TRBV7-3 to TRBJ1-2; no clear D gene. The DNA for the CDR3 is TGTGCCAGCCTCGGCTACACCTTC. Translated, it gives CASLGYTF.